This T cell receptor beta chain was retrieved from a study of T cell responses to AZD1222 COVID-19 vaccine. Comment on this clone: The antigen is unknown.

Points from the study as a whole: Nearly half of spike-specific TCRs reportedly target variant regions that are unmutated in the B.1.351 and B.1.1.7 variants. Baseline seropositivity occurred in only a handful of AZD1222 recipients. Spike-specific TCR breadth rose after two AZD1222 doses, and depth rose as well. Donors, mostly white British, included more females; clonal diversity was possibly underestimated.

Produced via immunoSEQ multiplex PCR; TCRdb's table is partial and in-frame only. The sample shows 120,000 or so clones, 89% of them seen only once. This CDR3 comprises 16 residues. V was pared by 0 bases and J by 10 bases, with 20 bases between. Per germline, CDR1 SGDLS and CDR2 YYNGEE. This TCR was sampled from an adult in good health. The rearrangement links TRBV9 to TRBJ2-1; possibly TRBD2 for D (5 bases). The input for sequencing was peripheral blood, taken on day 0 of AZD1222 vaccination. The CDR3 region is CASSVGGFVGVEEQFF. The CDR3 bases are TGTGCCAGCAGCGTAGGAGGATTCGTGGGAGTGGAGGAGCAGTTCTTC.